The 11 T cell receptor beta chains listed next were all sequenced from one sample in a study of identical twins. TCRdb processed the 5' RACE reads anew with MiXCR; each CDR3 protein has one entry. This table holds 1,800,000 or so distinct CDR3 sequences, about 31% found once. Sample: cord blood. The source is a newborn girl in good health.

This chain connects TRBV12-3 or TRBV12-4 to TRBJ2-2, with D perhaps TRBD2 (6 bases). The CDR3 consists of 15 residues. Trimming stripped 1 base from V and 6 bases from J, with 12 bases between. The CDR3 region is CASSLGGGTSGELFF. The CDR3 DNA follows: TGTGCCAGCAGTTTAGGGGGAGGAACGTCCGGGGAGCTGTTTTTT.

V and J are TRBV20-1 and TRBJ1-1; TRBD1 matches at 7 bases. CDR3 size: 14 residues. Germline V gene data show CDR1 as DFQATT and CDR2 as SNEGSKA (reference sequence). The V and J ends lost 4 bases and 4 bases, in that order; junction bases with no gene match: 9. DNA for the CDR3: TGCAGTGCTACCCGACAGGGTCGGGGCACTGAAGCTTTCTTT. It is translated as CSATRQGRGTEAFF.

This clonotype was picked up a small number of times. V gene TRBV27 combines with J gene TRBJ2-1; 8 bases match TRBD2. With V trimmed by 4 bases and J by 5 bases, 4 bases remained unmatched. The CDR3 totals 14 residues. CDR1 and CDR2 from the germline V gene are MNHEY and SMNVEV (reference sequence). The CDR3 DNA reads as TGTGCCAGCAGTTGGGGAGCGGGGGACAATGAGCAGTTCTTC. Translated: CASSWGAGDNEQFF.

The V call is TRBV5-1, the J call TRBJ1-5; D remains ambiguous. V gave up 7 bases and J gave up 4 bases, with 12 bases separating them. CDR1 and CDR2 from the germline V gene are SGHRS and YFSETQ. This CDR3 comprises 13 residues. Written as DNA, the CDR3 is TGCGCCAGCCGCGGGGAGGGAAATCAGCCCCAGCATTTT. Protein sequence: CASRGEGNQPQHF.

The chain's CDR3 is CASSRQVTNYEQFF. CDR3 DNA: TGTGCCAGCAGCCGGCAGGTAACCAACTACGAGCAGTTCTTC. This chain joins TRBV12-3 or TRBV12-4 and TRBJ2-1; D not resolved. Trimming left V 6 bases short and J 10 bases short, with 19 bases between. The CDR3 loop spans 14 amino acids.

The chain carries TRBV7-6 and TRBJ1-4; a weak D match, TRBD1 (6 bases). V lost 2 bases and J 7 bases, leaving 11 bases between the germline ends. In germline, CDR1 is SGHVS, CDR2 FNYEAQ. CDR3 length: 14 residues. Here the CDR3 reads CASSLRPQGEKLFF. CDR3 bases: TGTGCCAGCAGCTTACGCCCACAGGGTGAAAAACTGTTTTTT.

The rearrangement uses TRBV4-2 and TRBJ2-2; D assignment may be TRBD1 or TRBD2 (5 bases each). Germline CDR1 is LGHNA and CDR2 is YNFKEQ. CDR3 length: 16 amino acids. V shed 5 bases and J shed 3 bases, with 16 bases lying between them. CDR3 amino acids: CASSAGPGPDTGELFF. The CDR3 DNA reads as TGTGCCAGCAGCGCCGGGCCGGGACCGGACACCGGGGAGCTGTTTTTT.

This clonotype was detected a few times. CDR3 in DNA: TGCAGTGCTAGCGCCGGACAGGGTAACACAGATACGCAGTATTTT. Amino acid sequence: CSASAGQGNTDTQYF. The V call is TRBV20-1, the J call TRBJ2-3; 8 bases match TRBD1. CDR1 and CDR2 from the germline V gene are DFQATT and SNEGSKA (reference sequence). This CDR3 has 15 residues. V dropped 3 bases and J dropped 2; count of bases not matched to a gene: 7.

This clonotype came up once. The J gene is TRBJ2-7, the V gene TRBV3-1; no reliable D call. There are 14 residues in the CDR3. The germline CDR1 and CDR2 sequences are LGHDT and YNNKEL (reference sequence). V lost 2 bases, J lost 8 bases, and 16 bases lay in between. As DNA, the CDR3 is TGTGCCAGCAGCCAACTCGCGTCGACGATACAGCAGTACTTC. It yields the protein CASSQLASTIQQYF.

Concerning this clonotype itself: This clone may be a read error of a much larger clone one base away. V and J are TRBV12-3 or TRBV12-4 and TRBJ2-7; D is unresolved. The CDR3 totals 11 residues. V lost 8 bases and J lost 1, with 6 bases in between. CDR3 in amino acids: CASAKSYEQYF. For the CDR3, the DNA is TGTGCCAGCGCTAAGTCCTACGAGCAGTACTTC.

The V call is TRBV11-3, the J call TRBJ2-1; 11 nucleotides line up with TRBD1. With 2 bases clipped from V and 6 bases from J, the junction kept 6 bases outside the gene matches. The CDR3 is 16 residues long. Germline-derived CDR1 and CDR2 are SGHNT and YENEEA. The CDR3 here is CASSLKGDRGFNEQFF. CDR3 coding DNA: TGTGCCAGCAGCTTAAAGGGGGACAGGGGGTTCAATGAGCAGTTCTTC.